This TCR beta chain was profiled in a study of CD8 T cells in ankylosing spondylitis. TCRdb itself ran the 5' RACE reads through MiXCR, one entry per CDR3 protein. The sample lists 300,000 to 350,000 distinct CDR3 sequences; less than 25% were seen once. This CDR3 is 14 amino acids long. The junction had 5 bases not matched to a gene; V was cut back by 5 bases and J by 2 bases. The germline V gene has CDR1 SGHRS and CDR2 YFSETQ. The chain combines TRBV5-1 with TRBJ2-3, with 7 bases identical to TRBD1. This TCR came from a female donor with ankylosing spondylitis or in good health (not recorded which). Sequenced: blood, either unsorted or a sorted T cell fraction (not recorded which). CDR3 loop: CASSPGQHTDTQYF. In DNA, the CDR3 is TGCGCCAGCAGTCCGGGACAGCACACAGATACGCAGTATTTT.